Each of the 10 T cell receptor beta chains below was sequenced from the same sample in a study of T-cell memory formation after mild COVID-19. TCRdb recomputed calls from the 5' RACE reads with MiXCR, one row per CDR3 protein. The profile covers 270,000 or so distinct CDR3 sequences, with roughly 18% appearing a single time and roughly 23% taken by the ten largest. The sequencing sample was made of PBMCs or a T cell subset sorted from them (not recorded which). The receptors here all came from a young man who had mild COVID-19 (a few samples of this study predate the infection). Cell type and time point are not known.

The rearrangement joins TRBV7-2 to TRBJ2-4; TRBD1 is a possible D gene (6 bases). The CDR3 spans 16 residues. Germline loops: CDR1 SGHTA, CDR2 FQGNSA. V was pared by 5 bases and J by 3 bases, with 17 bases between. Written as DNA, the CDR3 is TGTGCCAGCAGCACCGCAGGGACACCGCACAAAAACATTCAGTACTTC. Amino acid sequence: CASSTAGTPHKNIQYF.

This clonotype was recorded at least ten times. The chain joins TRBV19 to TRBJ1-1; D is unresolved. CDR1 and CDR2 from the germline V gene are LNHDA and SQIVND (reference sequence). Between the trimmed V and J ends, which lost 5 bases and 1 base, there was a span of 8 bases. The CDR3 runs 13 residues. The CDR3 is CASSWVANTEAFF. CDR3 sequence (DNA): TGTGCCAGTAGTTGGGTGGCGAACACTGAAGCTTTCTTT.

The V call is TRBV3-1, the J call TRBJ2-3; no clear D gene. The V and J ends lost 3 bases and 4 bases respectively, with 8 bases between them. This CDR3 has 13 residues. Germline V gives CDR1 LGHDT, CDR2 YNNKEL (reference sequence). The chain's CDR3 is CASSQSGSDTQYF. The CDR3 coding sequence is TGTGCCAGCAGCCAGTCCGGCTCAGATACGCAGTATTTT.

The genes are TRBV28 and TRBJ2-5; 7 positions agree with TRBD2. CDR1 is MDHEN and CDR2 is SYDVKM in the germline V gene. The length of the CDR3 is 16 residues. The junction had 12 bases not matched to a gene; V was cut back by 5 bases and J by 3 bases. CDR3 amino acids: CASSPGLVGMEETQYF. CDR3 nucleotide sequence: TGTGCCAGCAGTCCCGGACTAGTTGGGATGGAAGAGACCCAGTACTTC.

This clonotype has a handful of counts. This chain links TRBV20-1 with TRBJ2-7, with 10 nucleotides matching TRBD1. The CDR3 extends over 14 amino acids. Germline-derived CDR1 and CDR2 are DFQATT and SNEGSKA (reference sequence). The junction had 4 bases not matched to a gene; V was cut back by 2 bases and J by 3 bases. As DNA, the CDR3 is TGCAGTGCTAGAAGACAGGGGGCATTCTACGAGCAGTACGTC. As protein: CSARRQGAFYEQYV.

This sequence joins TRBV9 and TRBJ1-6; no firm D call. This CDR3 has 13 residues. The germline CDR1 and CDR2 sequences are SGDLS and YYNGEE. V was pared by 3 bases and J by 9 bases, with 10 bases between. CDR3 amino acids: CASSANWGSPLHF. The DNA of the CDR3 is TGTGCCAGCAGCGCCAACTGGGGTTCACCCCTCCACTTT.

V gene TRBV28 combines with J gene TRBJ2-3; 9 bases are shared with TRBD1. Germline V gene sequence: CDR1 MDHEN, CDR2 SYDVKM. The V and J ends lost 4 bases and 5 bases, in that order; junction bases with no gene match: 13. The CDR3 contains 17 residues. The chain's CDR3 is CASSSPRTGGAGDTQYF. CDR3 nucleotides: TGTGCCAGCAGTTCGCCAAGAACAGGGGGCGCGGGAGATACGCAGTATTTT.

This clonotype turned up a few times. The chain uses TRBV7-6 and TRBJ2-7; TRBD2 aligns across 7 bases. In germline, CDR1 is SGHVS, CDR2 FNYEAQ. Trimming took 8 bases from V and 3 from J; bases not matched to a gene: 13. The CDR3 is made up of 15 amino acids. The CDR3 here is CASGRGEGAFYEQYF. In nucleotides, the CDR3 is TGTGCCAGCGGGAGGGGAGAAGGGGCCTTCTACGAGCAGTACTTC. The full variable domain, completed using reference TRBV7-6 and TRBJ2-7, is GAGVSQSPRYKVTKRGQDVALRCDPISGHVSLYWYRQALGQGPEFLTYFNYEAQQDKSGLPNDRFSAERPEGSISTLTIQRTEQRDSAMYRCASGRGEGAFYEQYFGPGTRLTVT.

The gene calls are TRBV6-2 or TRBV6-3 and TRBJ2-7; 14 bases fit TRBD2. The J segment lost 6 bases and the V segment lost 5 bases, leaving 3 bases of the junction unmatched. The CDR3 loop spans 14 amino acids. CDR1 MNHEY and CDR2 SVGEGT come from the germline V gene. CDR3 sequence reads: CASSGLAGGSEQYF. DNA of the CDR3: TGTGCCAGCAGTGGACTAGCGGGGGGTAGCGAGCAGTACTTC.

This clonotype was observed a handful of times. This rearrangement joins TRBV5-1 to TRBJ2-5; 14 nucleotides agree with TRBD2. CDR1 and CDR2 from the germline V gene are SGHRS and YFSETQ. Trimming cost V 4 bases and J 2 bases; bases outside gene matches: 7. This CDR3 region has 17 residues. The CDR3 sequence: CASSAGLAGELQETQYF. Here the CDR3 DNA reads TGCGCCAGCAGCGCGGGACTAGCGGGGGAATTACAAGAGACCCAGTACTTC.